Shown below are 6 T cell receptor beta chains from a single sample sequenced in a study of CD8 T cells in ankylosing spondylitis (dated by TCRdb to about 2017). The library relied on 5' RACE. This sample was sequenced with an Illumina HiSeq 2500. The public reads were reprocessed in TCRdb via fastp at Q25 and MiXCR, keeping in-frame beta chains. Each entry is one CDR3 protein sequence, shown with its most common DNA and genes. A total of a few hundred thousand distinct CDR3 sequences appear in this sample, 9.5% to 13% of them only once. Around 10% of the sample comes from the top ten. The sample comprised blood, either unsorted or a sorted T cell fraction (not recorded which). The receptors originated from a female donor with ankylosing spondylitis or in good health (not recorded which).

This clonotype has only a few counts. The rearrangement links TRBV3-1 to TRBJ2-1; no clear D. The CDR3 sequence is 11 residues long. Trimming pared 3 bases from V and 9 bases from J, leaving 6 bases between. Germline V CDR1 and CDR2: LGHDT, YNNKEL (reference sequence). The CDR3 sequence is CASSHRAEQFF. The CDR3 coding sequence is TGTGCCAGCAGCCATCGCGCTGAGCAGTTCTTC.

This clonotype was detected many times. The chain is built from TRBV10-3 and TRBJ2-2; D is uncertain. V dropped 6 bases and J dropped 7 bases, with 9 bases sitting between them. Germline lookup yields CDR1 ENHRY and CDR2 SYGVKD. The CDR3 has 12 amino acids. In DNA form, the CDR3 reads TGTGCCATCAGCAACGACGGCGGGGAGCTGTTTTTT. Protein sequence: CAISNDGGELFF.

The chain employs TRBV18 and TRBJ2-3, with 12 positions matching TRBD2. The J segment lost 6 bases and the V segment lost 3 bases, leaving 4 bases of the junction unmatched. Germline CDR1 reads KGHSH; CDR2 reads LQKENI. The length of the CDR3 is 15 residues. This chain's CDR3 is CASSPRTSGKDTQYF. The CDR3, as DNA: TGTGCCAGCTCACCTAGGACTAGCGGGAAGGATACGCAGTATTTT.

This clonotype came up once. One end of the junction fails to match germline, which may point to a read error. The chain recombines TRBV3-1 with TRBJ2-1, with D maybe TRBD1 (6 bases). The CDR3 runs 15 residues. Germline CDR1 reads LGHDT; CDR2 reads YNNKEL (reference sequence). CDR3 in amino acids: CACSPRVPGQKFKFF. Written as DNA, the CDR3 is TGTGCCTGCAGCCCACGAGTTCCCGGACAGAAATTTAAGTTCTTC.

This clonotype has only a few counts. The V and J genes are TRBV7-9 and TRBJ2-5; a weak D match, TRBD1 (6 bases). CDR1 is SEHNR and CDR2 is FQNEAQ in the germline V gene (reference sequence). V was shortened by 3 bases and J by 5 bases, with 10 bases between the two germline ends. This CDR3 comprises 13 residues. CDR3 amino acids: CASSLRGLETQYF. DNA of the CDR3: TGTGCCAGCAGCTTGAGGGGGTTGGAGACCCAGTACTTC.

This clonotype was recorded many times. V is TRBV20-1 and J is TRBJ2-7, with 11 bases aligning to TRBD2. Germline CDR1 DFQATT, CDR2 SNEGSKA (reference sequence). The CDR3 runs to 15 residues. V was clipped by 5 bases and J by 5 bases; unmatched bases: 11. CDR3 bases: TGCAGTGCTCATCCTACTAGCGGGAGCTTCAACGAGCAGTACTTC. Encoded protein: CSAHPTSGSFNEQYF.